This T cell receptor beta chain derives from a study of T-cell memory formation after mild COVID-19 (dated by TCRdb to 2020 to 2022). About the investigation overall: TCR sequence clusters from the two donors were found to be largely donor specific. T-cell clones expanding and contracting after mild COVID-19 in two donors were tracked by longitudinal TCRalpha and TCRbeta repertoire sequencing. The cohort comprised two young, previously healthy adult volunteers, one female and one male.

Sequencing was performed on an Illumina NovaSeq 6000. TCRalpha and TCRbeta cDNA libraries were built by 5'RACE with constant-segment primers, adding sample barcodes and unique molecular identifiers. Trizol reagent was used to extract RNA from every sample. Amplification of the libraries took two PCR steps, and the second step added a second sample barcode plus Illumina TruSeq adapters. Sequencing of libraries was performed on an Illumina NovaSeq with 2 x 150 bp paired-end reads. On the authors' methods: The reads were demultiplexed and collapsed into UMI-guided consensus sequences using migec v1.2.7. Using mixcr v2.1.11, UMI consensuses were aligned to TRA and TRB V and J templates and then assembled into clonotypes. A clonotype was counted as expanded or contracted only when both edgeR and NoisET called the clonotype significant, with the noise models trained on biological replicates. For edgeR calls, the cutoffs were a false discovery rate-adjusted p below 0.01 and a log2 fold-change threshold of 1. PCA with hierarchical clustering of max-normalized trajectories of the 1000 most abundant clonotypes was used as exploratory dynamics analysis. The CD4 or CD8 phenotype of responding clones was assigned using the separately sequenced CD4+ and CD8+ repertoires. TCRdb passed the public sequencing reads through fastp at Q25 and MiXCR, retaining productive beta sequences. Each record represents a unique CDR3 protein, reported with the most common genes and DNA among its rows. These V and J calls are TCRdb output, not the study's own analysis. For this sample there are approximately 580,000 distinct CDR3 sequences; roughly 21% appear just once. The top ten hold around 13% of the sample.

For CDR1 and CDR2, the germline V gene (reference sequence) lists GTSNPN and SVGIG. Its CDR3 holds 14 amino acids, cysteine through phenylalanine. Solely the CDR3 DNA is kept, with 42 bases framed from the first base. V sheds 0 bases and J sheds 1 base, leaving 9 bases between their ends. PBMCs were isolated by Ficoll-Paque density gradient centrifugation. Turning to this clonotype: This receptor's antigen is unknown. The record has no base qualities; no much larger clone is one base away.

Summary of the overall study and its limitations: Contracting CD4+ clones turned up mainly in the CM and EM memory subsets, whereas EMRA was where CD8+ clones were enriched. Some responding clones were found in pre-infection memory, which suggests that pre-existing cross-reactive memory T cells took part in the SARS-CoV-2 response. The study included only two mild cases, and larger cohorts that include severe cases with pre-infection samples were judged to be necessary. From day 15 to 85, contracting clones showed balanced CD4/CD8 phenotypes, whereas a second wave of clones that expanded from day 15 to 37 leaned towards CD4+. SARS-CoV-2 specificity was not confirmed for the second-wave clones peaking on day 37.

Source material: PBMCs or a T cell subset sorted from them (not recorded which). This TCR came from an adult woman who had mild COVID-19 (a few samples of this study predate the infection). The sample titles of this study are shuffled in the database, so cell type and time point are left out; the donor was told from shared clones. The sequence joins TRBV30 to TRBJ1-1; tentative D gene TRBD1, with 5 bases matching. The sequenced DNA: TGTGCCTGGAGTGTAAGGGGTGGGAACACTGAAGCTTTCTTT. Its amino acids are CAWSVRGGNTEAFF.